This TCR beta chain was captured by sequencing in a study of CD8 T cells in Susac syndrome. The wider study: Of the sequenced Susac syndrome patients, more than five had active disease and eight were in remission.

Germline CDR1 is MGHRA and CDR2 is YSYEKL. V was pared by 3 bases and J by 8 bases, with 7 bases of the junction left unmatched. CDR3 length: 14 amino acids. This clonotype was observed a handful of times. Roughly 0.45 to 1 ug RNA was reverse transcribed with random hexamers. Amplification of TCR beta CDR3 across 54 Vbeta and 13 Jbeta was performed with immunoSEQ multiplex PCR. In TCRdb, the immunoSEQ multiplex PCR reads were re-called with MiXCR into one record per CDR3 protein. This sample has 92,000 or so distinct CDR3 sequences; about 95% occur once, and the top ten carry around 0.62%. The patients with Susac syndrome satisfied recently defined diagnostic criteria for either definite or probable disease.

This clonotype was obtained from a human donor with Susac syndrome. The sequenced sample was CD8+ T cells from PBMCs. The V and J genes are TRBV4-1 and TRBJ2-1, with TRBD2 identical over 7 bases. CDR3: CASSQPGGGDEQFF. The CDR3 coding sequence is TGCGCCAGCAGCCAGCCCGGTGGGGGGGATGAGCAGTTCTTC.